The next 24 T cell receptor beta chains were all read from a single sample in a study of blood T cell repertoires in COVID-19. Libraries were prepared by immunoSEQ multiplex PCR; TCRdb keeps only in-frame clonotypes and omits some of them. The table lists around 160,000 clones, approximately 88% of them singletons. Sequencing was carried out using PBMCs or T cells enriched from blood (not recorded which). The origin of the receptors is a woman aged 25-40 years with acute COVID-19.

This chain joins TRBV27 and TRBJ1-4, with 9 positions matching TRBD1. Germline-derived CDR1 and CDR2 are MNHEY and SMNVEV (reference sequence). V shed 7 bases, J shed 0 bases, and the junction held 15 bases outside the gene matches. CDR3 length: 19 amino acids. The CDR3 DNA is TGTGCCAGCACCCCCCGGGGGACAGGGAGCCCCACAACTAATGAAAAACTGTTTTTT. Encoded protein: CASTPRGTGSPTTNEKLFF.

This chain connects TRBV19 to TRBJ2-1, with D possibly being TRBD2 (7 bases). Trimming shortened V by 4 bases and J by 1 base, and 14 bases separated the two germline ends. Germline V gene data show CDR1 as LNHDA and CDR2 as SQIVND (reference sequence). The CDR3 has 16 amino acids. CDR3 nucleotide sequence: TGTGCCAGTAGTAGCCGGGGGGCGCCTTCCTACAATGAGCAGTTCTTC. It specifies CASSSRGAPSYNEQFF.

V gene TRBV23-1 combines with J gene TRBJ2-7, with 9 bases matching TRBD1. TRBV23-1 is known as an ORF, though its function is uncertain. This CDR3 is built from 15 residues. Losses at the gene ends were 2 bases for V and 1 base for J; bases not matched to a gene: 3. The CDR3 protein is CASSQRDRVSYEQYF. The CDR3 DNA is TGCGCCAGCAGTCAACGGGACAGGGTTTCCTACGAGCAGTACTTC.

The genes are TRBV19 and TRBJ1-6; 10 bases align to TRBD1. Unmatched junction bases numbered 4, after V lost 2 bases and J lost 9 bases. Germline CDR1 and CDR2: LNHDA and SQIVND (reference sequence). This CDR3 is built from 15 residues. CDR3 sequence reads: CASSIRGTGASPLHF. The CDR3 DNA follows: TGTGCCAGTAGTATACGGGGGACAGGGGCTTCACCCCTCCACTTT.

J is TRBJ2-7 and V is TRBV7-3; 7 positions match TRBD2. The ends lost 2 bases at V and 7 bases at J; junction bases unmatched: 5. Germline assignment: CDR1 SGHTA and CDR2 FQGTGA. This CDR3 spans 13 amino acids. The CDR3 DNA follows: TGTGCCAGCAGCTTAGGGAGGGTTTCGGAGCAGTACTTC. Protein sequence: CASSLGRVSEQYF. Complete variable domain (other parts from reference TRBV7-3 and TRBJ2-7): GAGVSQTPSNKVTEKGKYVELRCDPISGHTALYWYRQSLGQGPEFLIYFQGTGAADDSGLPNDRFFAVRPEGSVSTLKIQRTERGDSAVYLCASSLGRVSEQYFGPGTRLTVT.

This clone came up once. This rearrangement joins TRBV18 to TRBJ2-1; 12 nucleotides align to TRBD2. The CDR3 consists of 18 residues. CDR1 and CDR2 from the germline V gene are KGHSH and LQKENI. V shed 3 bases and J 3 bases; nucleotides not matched to a gene: 9. CDR3 loop: CASSPGWTSGTFYNEQFF. DNA of the CDR3: TGTGCCAGCTCACCTGGATGGACTAGCGGGACGTTCTACAATGAGCAGTTCTTC.

This clone appeared once. The chain employs TRBV19 and TRBJ2-1, with 12 bases matching TRBD2. CDR3 length: 14 residues. The ends lost 6 bases at V and 5 bases at J; junction bases unmatched: 2. Germline V gives CDR1 LNHDA, CDR2 SQIVND (reference sequence). CDR3 sequence reads: CASSLAGGDNEQFF. The CDR3 DNA reads TGTGCCAGTAGCCTAGCGGGAGGGGACAATGAGCAGTTCTTC.

This chain connects TRBV7-2 to TRBJ2-2, with TRBD2 as a possible D gene (6 bases). This CDR3 contains 13 residues. Trimming cost V 7 bases and J 4 bases, with 10 bases left between them. Germline V gives CDR1 SGHTA, CDR2 FQGNSA. The DNA for the CDR3 is TGTGCCAGCAAACCGGAGGGCACCGGGGAGCTGTTTTTT. It translates to CASKPEGTGELFF.

J is TRBJ2-5 and V is TRBV6-2 or TRBV6-3, with D possibly matching TRBD2 (6 bases). V was clipped by 0 bases and J by 4 bases, with 24 bases between them. The CDR3 sequence is 19 residues long. Germline lookup yields CDR1 MNHEY and CDR2 SVGEGT. This chain's CDR3 is CASSYSRRDRLRTSETQYF. The CDR3 region has the DNA TGTGCCAGCAGTTACTCCAGGCGGGATCGTCTCCGTACATCAGAGACCCAGTACTTC.

V and J are TRBV7-9 and TRBJ1-2, with TRBD1 identical over 9 bases. CDR3 length equals 14 residues. Germline V gene lookup returns CDR1 SEHNR and CDR2 FQNEAQ (reference sequence). After removal of 5 bases from V and 7 bases from J, the junction contained 8 bases not matched to a gene. In nucleotides, the CDR3 is TGTGCCAGCAGCGGACCGGGACAGGGTGCTGGCTACACCTTC. It encodes CASSGPGQGAGYTF.

The chain combines TRBV20-1 with TRBJ2-4; D unresolved. Trimming stripped 3 bases from V and 7 bases from J, with 7 bases between. Per the germline V gene, CDR1 is DFQATT and CDR2 is SNEGSKA (reference sequence). The CDR3 loop spans 11 amino acids. The CDR3: CSARHENIQYF. The DNA of the CDR3 is TGCAGTGCTAGGCACGAGAACATTCAGTACTTC.

The chain uses TRBV28 and TRBJ2-7; the match to TRBD2 covers 9 bases. The V gene's germline CDR1 is MDHEN and CDR2 SYDVKM. The J segment lost 5 bases and the V segment lost 4 bases, leaving 12 bases of the junction unmatched. This CDR3 contains 16 residues. In DNA form, the CDR3 reads TGTGCCAGCAGTTCCCCGAGTAGCGGGAGTATCCACGAGCAGTACTTC. Translating gives CASSSPSSGSIHEQYF.

The chain has TRBV25-1 and TRBJ1-2; no clear D gene. Trimming left V 4 bases short and J 2 bases short, with 8 bases between. Germline V gene sequence: CDR1 MGHDK, CDR2 SYGVNS. CDR3 length: 13 residues. The CDR3 DNA is TGTGCCAGCAGTGCCACGGTGAACTATGGCTACACCTTC. Translation: CASSATVNYGYTF.

V and J are TRBV19 and TRBJ2-1, with 8 positions matching TRBD2. The length of the CDR3 is 13 residues. Germline V CDR1 and CDR2: LNHDA, SQIVND (reference sequence). V was pared by 7 bases and J by 4 bases, with 3 bases of the junction left unmatched. The CDR3 spells CASTSGHYNEQFF. CDR3 nucleotide sequence: TGTGCCAGTACTAGCGGGCATTACAATGAGCAGTTCTTC.

This clone was observed a single time. This chain uses TRBV28 with TRBJ2-7; D may be TRBD2 (6 bases). This CDR3 spans 18 amino acids. From germline, CDR1 is MDHEN and CDR2 SYDVKM. With 1 base removed from V and 0 bases from J, the gap between germline ends came to 19 bases. CDR3 amino acids: CASSLLGLRDGSSYEQYF. Here the CDR3 DNA reads TGTGCCAGCAGTTTATTAGGACTCCGGGACGGGAGCTCCTACGAGCAGTACTTC.

V gene TRBV6-5 combines with J gene TRBJ1-2; maybe TRBD1 (6 bases). In germline, CDR1 is MNHEY, CDR2 SVGAGI. The V end lost 6 bases, the J end lost 5 bases, and 13 bases lay between the germline ends. The CDR3 contains 13 residues. The CDR3 reads CASRTGEGYGYTF. As DNA, the CDR3 is TGTGCCAGCAGGACAGGAGAGGGGTATGGCTACACCTTC.

The CDR3 DNA is TGTGCCAGCAGCTTCGGGGGCACAGATACGCAGTATTTT. Amino acid sequence: CASSFGGTDTQYF. This chain joins TRBV11-3 and TRBJ2-3, with D possibly matching TRBD2 (5 bases). Trimming removed 3 bases at V and 1 base at J, with 5 bases between. Germline V gene lookup returns CDR1 SGHNT and CDR2 YENEEA. The CDR3 loop spans 13 amino acids.

The rearrangement joins TRBV4-1 to TRBJ1-2, with 8 bases identical to TRBD1. Germline V gene lookup returns CDR1 MGHRA and CDR2 YSYEKL. Unmatched junction bases numbered 7, after V lost 8 bases and J lost 2 bases. The CDR3 is 14 residues long. CDR3 coding DNA: TGCGCCAGCGCCAGGGACAGGTCAAACTATGGCTACACCTTC. It codes for CASARDRSNYGYTF.

In DNA, the CDR3 is TGTGCCAGCAGTTGGGGAGGGGTTCGGAGCTCCTACGAGCAGTACTTC. Its protein is CASSWGGVRSSYEQYF. This chain joins TRBV6-2 or TRBV6-3 and TRBJ2-7; 7 bases fit TRBD2. The CDR3 loop spans 16 amino acids. CDR1 is MNHEY, CDR2 SVGEGT, per germline. V trimming: 4 bases; J trimming: 0 bases; junction bases outside the gene matches: 9.

This chain uses TRBV3-1 (or the pseudogene TRBV3-2) with TRBJ2-1; D gene ambiguous. Deletions cut 2 bases from V and 4 bases from J, with 9 bases between. The CDR3 is made up of 14 amino acids. Germline V CDR1 and CDR2: LGHDT, YNNKEL (reference sequence). This CDR3 is CASSQYPFYNEQFF. The CDR3 nucleotides read TGTGCCAGCAGCCAATATCCTTTTTACAATGAGCAGTTCTTC.

The table lists this clone with a count of one. The gene calls are TRBV15 and TRBJ1-5; tentatively, D is TRBD1 (6 bases). This CDR3 is built from 17 residues. The germline gives CDR1 LNHNV, CDR2 YYDKDF (reference sequence). V lost 3 bases and J 6 bases, leaving 21 bases between the germline ends. For the CDR3, the DNA is TGTGCCACCAGCAGTGGATTGAACAGGGATTCAGGTCAGCCCCAGCATTTT. This gives the protein CATSSGLNRDSGQPQHF.

The rearrangement uses TRBV5-6 and TRBJ1-6, with D perhaps matching TRBD1 (5 bases). V dropped 7 bases and J dropped 10 bases, with 15 bases sitting between them. CDR1 is SGHDT, CDR2 YYEEEE, per germline. The CDR3 contains 13 residues. The CDR3 DNA reads as TGTGCCAGCGGTATAAACAGGAGATCACCCCTCCACTTT. As protein: CASGINRRSPLHF.

The rearrangement joins TRBV27 to TRBJ2-7; 11 bases are shared with TRBD2. Looked up from germline, CDR1 is MNHEY and CDR2 is SMNVEV (reference sequence). This CDR3 has 15 residues. The V gene end was trimmed by 2 bases and the J gene end by 2 bases; junction bases not matched to a gene: 2. The CDR3 spells CASSLLAGGPYEQYF. CDR3 in DNA: TGTGCCAGCAGTTTACTAGCGGGAGGTCCCTACGAGCAGTACTTC.

The chain joins TRBV28 to TRBJ2-4; weak D call: TRBD1 (7 bases). Germline loops: CDR1 MDHEN, CDR2 SYDVKM. This CDR3 is built from 17 residues. Trimming removed 8 bases at V and 1 base at J, with 21 bases between. The CDR3, as DNA: TGTGCCAGCTACCCTATGGCAGGGGGGTTGGCCAAAAACATTCAGTACTTC. It specifies CASYPMAGGLAKNIQYF.